The entry below gives a single T cell receptor (beta chain) sequence along with its context. Its antigen is not known. The PCR was carried out with 60 Vbeta primers and 13 Jbeta primers. Using immunoSEQ multiplex PCR, the repertoire was profiled, and TCRdb retains in-frame clones only, with some absent. The profile shows roughly 200,000 clones, around 79% of them singletons. The V gene's germline CDR1 is LNHNV and CDR2 YYDKDF (reference sequence). The CDR3 length is 17 residues. The sample belongs to a study of cytomegalovirus exposure and HLA in healthy donors. Study findings and constraints: Most TCR sequences were uncommon, yet certain public TCRs appeared in many donors.

This chain connects TRBV15 to TRBJ2-5, with TRBD2 matching over 12 bases. The J call is uncertain, as TRBJ2-7 better fits the DNA end. Sequencing was carried out using PBMCs. This TCR derives from a woman aged 40 to 50 in good health and CMV-seronegative. The CDR3 DNA reads TGTGCCACCAGCAGAGGTCTAGCGGGAGGGGGCAGCTACGAGCAGTACTTC. As protein: CATSRGLAGGGSYEQYF.